This TCR beta chain emerged from a study of Ad26.COV2.S vaccination and SARS-CoV-2 variants. Overall study: Ad26.COV2.S was injected intramuscularly once or twice, 56 days apart.

Profiling relied on immunoSEQ multiplex PCR, and the TCRdb table lists in-frame clones only, not all of them. The table includes 300,000 to 450,000 clones, about 85% detected once. CDR3 length: 16 amino acids. The V and J ends lost 2 bases and 3 bases, in that order; junction bases with no gene match: 10. CDR1 is MNHEY, CDR2 SVGEGT, per germline. This sample's treatment: roughly 20 received Ad26.COV2.S at low or high dose, single or two shots; about 5 received placebo; per-sample allocation not given. Sampling was performed 63 days after the first vaccine or placebo injection. An Ad26 vector that expressed Wuhan-strain SARS-CoV-2 spike constituted the vaccine.

Material: peripheral blood, obtained in a trial of Ad26.COV2.S vaccine versus placebo. The chain has TRBV6-2 or TRBV6-3 and TRBJ2-7; 7 nucleotides match TRBD1. This TCR was sampled from a person between 18 and 65 years old who received the Ad26.COV2.S COVID-19 vaccine or a placebo. CDR3 loop: CASSYPPVTGNYEQYF. In DNA, the CDR3 is TGTGCCAGCAGTTACCCTCCAGTGACAGGGAACTACGAGCAGTACTTC.